Shown below are 21 T cell receptor beta chains from a single sample sequenced in a study of beta chain features in type 1 diabetes. General study points: Moderately but significantly shorter TCRB CDR3s were found in Type 1 diabetes patients in all four CD4+ subsets.

As every portion of the isolated RNA was reverse transcribed, the sequencing read expressed TCRB transcripts. Generated by immunoSEQ multiplex PCR, the TCRdb table keeps only in-frame clones and is missing some. Among about 700,000 clones listed, roughly 13% were seen once. Antigens of these TCRs are unknown. The sample taken for sequencing was naive CD4+ T cells from blood. The receptors stem from a young man with type 1 diabetes.

This clone was observed a few times. V usage is TRBV30 and J usage is TRBJ2-6; TRBD1 agrees at 7 bases. The germline CDR1 and CDR2 sequences are GTSNPN and SVGIG (reference sequence). The CDR3 contains 17 residues. V trimming: 3 bases; J trimming: 1 base; junction bases outside the gene matches: 9. This CDR3 reads CAWRVRGGASGANVLTF. The CDR3 nucleotides are TGTGCCTGGAGGGTAAGAGGGGGCGCTTCTGGGGCCAACGTCCTGACTTTC.

Only a few counts were recorded for this clone. This chain joins TRBV2 and TRBJ2-3, with D uncertain. This CDR3 comprises 14 residues. CDR1 is SNHLY, CDR2 FYNNEI, per germline. Trimming left V 2 bases short and J 0 bases short, with 6 bases between. CDR3 nucleotides: TGTGCCAGCAGTGAACTGGGTAGCACAGATACGCAGTATTTT. Residues: CASSELGSTDTQYF.

The rearrangement uses TRBV7-9 and TRBJ1-6; TRBD1 agrees at 7 bases. The CDR3 runs 15 residues. Germline V gene data show CDR1 as SEHNR and CDR2 as FQNEAQ (reference sequence). The V gene end was trimmed by 5 bases and the J gene end by 8 bases; junction bases not matched to a gene: 9. The CDR3, as DNA: TGTGCCAGCAGCCGTGGAGGGGGCGAATATTCACCCCTCCACTTT. Protein product: CASSRGGGEYSPLHF. The full variable domain, with the rest looked up from reference TRBV7-9 and TRBJ1-6, is DTGVSQNPRHKITKRGQNVTFRCDPISEHNRLYWYRQTLGQGPEFLTYFQNEAQLEKSRLLSDRFSAERPKGSFSTLEIQRTEQGDSAMYLCASSRGGGEYSPLHFGNGTRLTVT.

This clone was seen a handful of times. The chain is built from TRBV19 and TRBJ2-1, with D perhaps matching TRBD2 (6 bases). Trimming removed 6 bases from V and 7 bases from J, with 22 bases in between. Germline loops: CDR1 LNHDA, CDR2 SQIVND (reference sequence). The CDR3 is 16 amino acids. CDR3 sequence reads: CASSTSGVHSGNEQFF. CDR3 coding DNA: TGTGCCAGTAGCACCTCGGGGGTACACTCGGGGAATGAGCAGTTCTTC.

The chain couples TRBV5-6 to TRBJ1-2; D uncertain. Germline-derived CDR1 and CDR2 are SGHDT and YYEEEE. The V and J ends lost 2 bases and 2 bases respectively, with 4 bases between them. The CDR3 has 12 residues. CDR3 bases: TGTGCCAGCAGCTTTGGCAACTATGGCTACACCTTC. Translation: CASSFGNYGYTF. The complete variable domain, with remaining parts taken from reference TRBV5-6 and TRBJ1-2, reads DAGVTQSPTHLIKTRGQQVTLRCSPKSGHDTVSWYQQALGQGPQFIFQYYEEEERQRGNFPDRFSGHQFPNYSSELNVNALLLGDSALYLCASSFGNYGYTFGSGTRLTVV.

The CDR3 here is CASRPAGRANQPQHF. The DNA for the CDR3 is TGTGCCAGCAGACCAGCAGGCAGGGCCAATCAGCCCCAGCATTTT. The chain has TRBV2 and TRBJ1-5; D is perhaps TRBD1 (5 bases). The germline V gene encodes CDR1 SNHLY and CDR2 FYNNEI. The CDR3 is made up of 15 amino acids. The V end was cut by 6 bases, the J end by 3 bases, with 15 bases between.

The chain uses TRBV5-1 and TRBJ1-5; D uncertain. There are 13 residues in the CDR3. The germline V gene has CDR1 SGHRS and CDR2 YFSETQ. Trimming stripped 0 bases from V and 6 bases from J, with 7 bases between. The CDR3 DNA sequence: TGCGCCAGCAGCTTGGGCTCCCTTCAGCCCCAGCATTTT. Its protein is CASSLGSLQPQHF.

This clone has only a few counts. The V call is TRBV7-3, the J call TRBJ2-2; D call uncertain. The CDR3 has 12 residues. The V gene lost 4 bases and the J gene lost 5 bases, with 5 bases spanning the gap. CDR1 and CDR2 from the germline V gene are SGHTA and FQGTGA. In nucleotides, the CDR3 is TGTGCCAGCAGCTCGTATACCGGGGAGCTGTTTTTT. Translating it yields CASSSYTGELFF.

This clone was seen only a few times. The rearrangement joins TRBV10-3 to TRBJ1-2; D perhaps matches TRBD1 (5 bases). In germline, CDR1 is ENHRY, CDR2 SYGVKD. The CDR3 contains 14 residues. V lost 7 bases and J lost 8, with 20 bases in between. The CDR3 here is CAITPGPPTGGYTF. DNA of the CDR3: TGTGCCATCACTCCGGGACCACCCACAGGCGGCTACACCTTC.

V gene TRBV6-5 combines with J gene TRBJ2-2; D gene uncertain. The V end lost 5 bases, the J end lost 6 bases, and 10 bases lay between the germline ends. Germline values: CDR1 MNHEY, CDR2 SVGAGI. The CDR3 is 13 amino acids. CDR3 bases: TGTGCCAGCAGTCATACCACGGCCGGGGAGCTGTTTTTT. It specifies CASSHTTAGELFF.

This clone was detected a few times. Different DNA sequences within this sample yield the same CDR3. The J gene is TRBJ1-1, the V gene TRBV27; a possible D gene is TRBD1 (5 bases). The CDR3 consists of 14 residues. The V end was cut by 0 bases, the J end by 1 base, with 6 bases between. In germline, CDR1 is MNHEY, CDR2 SMNVEV (reference sequence). CDR3 sequence: CASSLSRGNTEAFF. The DNA of the CDR3 is TGTGCCAGCAGTTTATCGAGGGGGAACACTGAAGCTTTCTTT.

The chain is built from TRBV2 and TRBJ2-3; 7 nucleotides match TRBD1. Looked up from germline, CDR1 is SNHLY and CDR2 is FYNNEI. The CDR3 extends over 14 amino acids. V shed 10 bases and J 4 bases; nucleotides not matched to a gene: 11. CDR3 in amino acids: CATTDRVIADTQYF. In DNA, the CDR3 is TGTGCCACTACCGACAGGGTGATCGCAGATACGCAGTATTTT.

J is TRBJ2-7 and V is TRBV9, with D possibly being TRBD1 or TRBD2 (5 bases each). The V gene lost 5 bases and the J gene lost 2 bases, with 14 bases spanning the gap. This CDR3 is built from 14 residues. Germline V CDR1 and CDR2: SGDLS, YYNGEE. In nucleotides, the CDR3 is TGTGCCAGCAGGGTCCGGGACGCGGCCTACGAGCAGTACTTC. Translation gives CASRVRDAAYEQYF.

The chain links TRBV6-1 to TRBJ1-5; TRBD1 matches 10 bases. The CDR3 extends over 16 amino acids. The germline V gene has CDR1 MNHNS and CDR2 SASEGT. Germline trimming cut 4 bases from V and 6 bases from J; bases unmatched to any gene: 9. In DNA, the CDR3 is TGTGCCAGCAGTGTGGCCCGGGACAGGGGAGGTCAGCCCCAGCATTTT. Amino acids: CASSVARDRGGQPQHF.

A few counts support this clone. This rearrangement joins TRBV28 to TRBJ1-1, with D perhaps TRBD1 (5 bases). From germline, CDR1 is MDHEN and CDR2 SYDVKM. Deletions cut 6 bases from V and 3 bases from J, with 17 bases between. The CDR3 contains 15 residues. CDR3 residues: CASSYSPGYDTEAFF. CDR3 in DNA: TGTGCCAGCAGCTACTCTCCAGGGTACGACACTGAAGCTTTCTTT.

The chain combines TRBV2 with TRBJ2-3, with D possibly TRBD1 on 5 matching bases. Between the trimmed V and J ends, which lost 4 bases and 2 bases, there was a span of 10 bases. The germline gives CDR1 SNHLY, CDR2 FYNNEI. CDR3 length equals 14 residues. The CDR3, as DNA: TGTGCCAGCAGTGCGCAGGGTGTCACAGATACGCAGTATTTT. It yields the protein CASSAQGVTDTQYF.

The chain links TRBV10-3 to TRBJ2-2, with TRBD2 matching over 8 bases. The germline gives CDR1 ENHRY, CDR2 SYGVKD. The length of the CDR3 is 14 residues. Germline trimming cut 9 bases from V and 1 base from J; bases unmatched to any gene: 4. CDR3 sequence reads: CAIRRGENTGELFF. The CDR3 region has the DNA TGTGCCATAAGGCGGGGGGAGAACACCGGGGAGCTGTTTTTT.

CDR3 sequence (DNA): TGTGCCAGCTCACCAACGGACAGGGAAGCTTTCTTT. It yields the protein CASSPTDREAFF. V usage is TRBV18 and J usage is TRBJ1-1, with 7 positions matching TRBD1. CDR3 length: 12 residues. Germline V gene lookup returns CDR1 KGHSH and CDR2 LQKENI. After removal of 2 bases from V and 8 bases from J, the junction contained 2 bases not matched to a gene. Variable domain in full (rest from reference TRBV18 and TRBJ1-1): NAGVMQNPRHLVRRRGQEARLRCSPMKGHSHVYWYRQLPEEGLKFMVYLQKENIIDESGMPKERFSAEFPKEGPSILRIQQVVRGDSAAYFCASSPTDREAFFGQGTRLTVV.

This chain joins TRBV5-4 and TRBJ2-7; 8 positions agree with TRBD1. The CDR3 totals 15 residues. The V segment lost 3 bases and the J segment 4 bases; nucleotides outside the gene matches: 9. CDR1 SGHNT and CDR2 YYREEE come from the germline V gene (reference sequence). The CDR3 protein is CASSSPTGARYEQYF. Here the CDR3 DNA reads TGTGCCAGCAGCTCACCGACAGGGGCTAGGTACGAGCAGTACTTC.

This clone was detected many times. The chain is built from TRBV7-2 and TRBJ2-1; 7 bases are a match to TRBD2. The germline CDR1 and CDR2 sequences are SGHTA and FQGNSA. The V gene end was trimmed by 3 bases and the J gene end by 2 bases; junction bases not matched to a gene: 4. The CDR3 is 15 residues long. DNA of the CDR3: TGTGCCAGCAGCTTTTGGGCGGGGGCCTACAATGAGCAGTTCTTC. Translation: CASSFWAGAYNEQFF.

The V and J genes are TRBV6-5 and TRBJ2-2; 9 nucleotides agree with TRBD2. The V gene end was trimmed by 6 bases and the J gene end by 8 bases; junction bases not matched to a gene: 10. CDR1 MNHEY and CDR2 SVGAGI come from the germline V gene. This CDR3 contains 15 residues. The CDR3 protein is CASRASGVVQGELFF. DNA of the CDR3: TGTGCCAGCAGGGCTAGCGGGGTCGTCCAGGGGGAGCTGTTTTTT.